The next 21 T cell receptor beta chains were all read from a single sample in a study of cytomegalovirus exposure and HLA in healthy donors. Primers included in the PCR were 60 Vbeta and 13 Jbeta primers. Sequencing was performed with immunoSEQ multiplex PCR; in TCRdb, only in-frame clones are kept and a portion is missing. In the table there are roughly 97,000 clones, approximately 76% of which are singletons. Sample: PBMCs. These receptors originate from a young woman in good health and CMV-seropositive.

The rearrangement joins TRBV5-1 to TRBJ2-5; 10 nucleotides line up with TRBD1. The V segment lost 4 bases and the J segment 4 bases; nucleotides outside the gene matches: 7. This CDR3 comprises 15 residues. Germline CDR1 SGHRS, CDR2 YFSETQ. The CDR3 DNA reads TGCGCCAGCAGCCCCCGGACAGGGGGGGGAGAGACCCAGTACTTC. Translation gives CASSPRTGGGETQYF.

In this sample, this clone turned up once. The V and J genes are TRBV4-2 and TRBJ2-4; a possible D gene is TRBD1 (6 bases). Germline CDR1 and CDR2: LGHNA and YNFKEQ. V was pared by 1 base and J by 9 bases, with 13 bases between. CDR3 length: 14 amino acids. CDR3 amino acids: CASSQGQDIGIQYF. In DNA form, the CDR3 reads TGTGCCAGCAGCCAAGGACAGGACATTGGCATTCAGTACTTC.

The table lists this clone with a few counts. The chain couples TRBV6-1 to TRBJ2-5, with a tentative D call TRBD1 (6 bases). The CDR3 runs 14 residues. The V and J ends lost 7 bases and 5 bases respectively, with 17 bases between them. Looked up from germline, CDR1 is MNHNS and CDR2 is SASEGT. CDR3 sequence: CASIQMGARETQYF. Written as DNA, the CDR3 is TGTGCCAGCATACAAATGGGGGCAAGGGAGACCCAGTACTTC.

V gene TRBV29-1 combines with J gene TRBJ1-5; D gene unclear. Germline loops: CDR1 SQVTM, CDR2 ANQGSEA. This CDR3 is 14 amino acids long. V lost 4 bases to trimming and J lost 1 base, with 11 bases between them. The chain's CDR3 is CSVGAGGSNQPQHF. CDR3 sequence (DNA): TGCAGCGTTGGAGCGGGTGGGAGCAATCAGCCCCAGCATTTT.

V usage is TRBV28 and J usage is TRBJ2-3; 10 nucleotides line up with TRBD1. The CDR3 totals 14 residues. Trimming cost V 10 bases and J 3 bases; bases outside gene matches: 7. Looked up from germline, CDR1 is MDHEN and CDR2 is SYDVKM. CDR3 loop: CATGGDRGTDTQYF. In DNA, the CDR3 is TGTGCCACTGGGGGGGACAGGGGAACAGATACGCAGTATTTT.

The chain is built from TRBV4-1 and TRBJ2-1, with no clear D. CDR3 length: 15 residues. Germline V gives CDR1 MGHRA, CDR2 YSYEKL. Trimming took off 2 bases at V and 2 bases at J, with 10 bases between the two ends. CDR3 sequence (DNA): TGCGCCAGCAGCCAACTAGGCGCCGCCTACAATGAGCAGTTCTTC. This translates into CASSQLGAAYNEQFF.

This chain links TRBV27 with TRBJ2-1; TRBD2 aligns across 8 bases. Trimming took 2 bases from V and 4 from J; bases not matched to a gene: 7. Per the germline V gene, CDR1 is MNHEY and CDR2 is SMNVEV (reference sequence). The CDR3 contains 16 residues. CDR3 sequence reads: CASSLRRAGVYNEQFF. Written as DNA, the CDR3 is TGTGCCAGCAGTTTACGACGAGCGGGAGTTTACAATGAGCAGTTCTTC.

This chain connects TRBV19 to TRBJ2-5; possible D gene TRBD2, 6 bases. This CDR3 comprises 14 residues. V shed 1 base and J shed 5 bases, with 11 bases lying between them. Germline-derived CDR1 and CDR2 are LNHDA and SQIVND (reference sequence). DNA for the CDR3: TGTGCCAGTAGTATAGTTGGAGGGGAGGAGACCCAGTACTTC. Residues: CASSIVGGEETQYF.

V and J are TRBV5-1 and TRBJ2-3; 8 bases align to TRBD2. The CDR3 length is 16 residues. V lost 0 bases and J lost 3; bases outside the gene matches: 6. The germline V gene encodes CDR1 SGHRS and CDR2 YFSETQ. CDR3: CASSLASGPGTDTQYF. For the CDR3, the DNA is TGCGCCAGCAGCTTGGCTAGCGGGCCAGGTACAGATACGCAGTATTTT.

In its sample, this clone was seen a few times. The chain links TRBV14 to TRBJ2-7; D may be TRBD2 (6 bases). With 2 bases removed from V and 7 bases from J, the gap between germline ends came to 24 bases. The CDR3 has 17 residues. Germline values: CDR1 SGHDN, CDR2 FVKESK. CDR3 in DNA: TGTGCCAGCAGCCAAAGGGACTTAGCGACTCGGGAAGGGGAGCAGTACTTC. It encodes CASSQRDLATREGEQYF.

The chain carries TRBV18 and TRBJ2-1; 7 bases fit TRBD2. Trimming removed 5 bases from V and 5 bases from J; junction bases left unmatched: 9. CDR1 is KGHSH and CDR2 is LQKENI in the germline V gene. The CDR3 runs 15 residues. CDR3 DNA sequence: TGTGCCAGCTCAGCCAAGGGGAGGGAAAACAATGAGCAGTTCTTC. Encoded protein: CASSAKGRENNEQFF.

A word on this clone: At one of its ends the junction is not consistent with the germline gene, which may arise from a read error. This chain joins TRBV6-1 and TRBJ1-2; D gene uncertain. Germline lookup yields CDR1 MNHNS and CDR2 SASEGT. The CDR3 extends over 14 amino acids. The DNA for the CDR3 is TGTGCCAGCAGTGAAGTCAGAGGCTACTACGGCTACACCTTC. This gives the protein CASSEVRGYYGYTF.

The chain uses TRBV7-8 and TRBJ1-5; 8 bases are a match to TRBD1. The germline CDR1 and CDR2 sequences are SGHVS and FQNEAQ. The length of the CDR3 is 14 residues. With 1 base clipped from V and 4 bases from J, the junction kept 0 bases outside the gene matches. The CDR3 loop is CASSLGQGNQPQHF. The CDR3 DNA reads TGTGCCAGCAGCTTAGGACAGGGGAATCAGCCCCAGCATTTT.

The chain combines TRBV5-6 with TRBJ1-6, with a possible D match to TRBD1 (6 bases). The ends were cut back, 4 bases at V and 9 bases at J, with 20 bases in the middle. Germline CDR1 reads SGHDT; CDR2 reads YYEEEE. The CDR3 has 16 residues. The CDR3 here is CASSPGHLTPSSPLHF. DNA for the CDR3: TGTGCCAGCAGCCCGGGACACCTAACTCCCTCTTCACCCCTCCACTTT. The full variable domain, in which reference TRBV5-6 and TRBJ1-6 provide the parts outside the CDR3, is DAGVTQSPTHLIKTRGQQVTLRCSPKSGHDTVSWYQQALGQGPQFIFQYYEEEERQRGNFPDRFSGHQFPNYSSELNVNALLLGDSALYLCASSPGHLTPSSPLHFGNGTRLTVT.

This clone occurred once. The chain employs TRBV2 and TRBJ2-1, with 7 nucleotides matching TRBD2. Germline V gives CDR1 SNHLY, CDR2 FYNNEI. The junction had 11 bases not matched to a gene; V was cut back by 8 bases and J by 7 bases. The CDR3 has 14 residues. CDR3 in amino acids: CASGTSGTRNEQFF. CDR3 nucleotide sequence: TGTGCCAGCGGTACCAGCGGGACCCGGAATGAGCAGTTCTTC.

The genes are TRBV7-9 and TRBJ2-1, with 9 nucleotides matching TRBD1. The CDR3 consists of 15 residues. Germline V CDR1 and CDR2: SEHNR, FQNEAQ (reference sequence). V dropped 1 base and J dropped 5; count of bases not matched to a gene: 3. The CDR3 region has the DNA TGTGCCAGCAGCTTAGGGACAGGGGTAGACAATGAGCAGTTCTTC. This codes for CASSLGTGVDNEQFF.

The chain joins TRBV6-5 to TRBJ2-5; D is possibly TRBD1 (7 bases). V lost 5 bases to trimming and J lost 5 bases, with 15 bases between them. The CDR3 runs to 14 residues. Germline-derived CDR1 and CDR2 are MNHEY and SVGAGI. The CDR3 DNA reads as TGTGCCAGCAGTACGGAGGGACAGAAGGAGACCCAGTACTTC. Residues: CASSTEGQKETQYF.

CDR3 nucleotide sequence: TGTGCCATCAGCATGGCCGACTATGGCTACACCTTC. Protein: CAISMADYGYTF. The genes are TRBV10-3 and TRBJ1-2, with unresolved D. Trimming cost V 6 bases and J 3 bases, with 8 bases left between them. CDR1 and CDR2 from the germline V gene are ENHRY and SYGVKD. This CDR3 spans 12 amino acids.

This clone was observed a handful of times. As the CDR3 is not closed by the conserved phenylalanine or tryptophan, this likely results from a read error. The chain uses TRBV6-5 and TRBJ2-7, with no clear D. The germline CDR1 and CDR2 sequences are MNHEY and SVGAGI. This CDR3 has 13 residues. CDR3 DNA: TGTGCCAGCAGCCCCCTAAGTACCTACGAACAGTACTGC. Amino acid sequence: CASSPLSTYEQYC.

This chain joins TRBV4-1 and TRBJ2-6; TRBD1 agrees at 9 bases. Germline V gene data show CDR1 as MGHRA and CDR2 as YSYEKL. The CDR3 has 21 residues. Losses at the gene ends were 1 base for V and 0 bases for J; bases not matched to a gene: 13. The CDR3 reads CASSQGPGTGRLFSGANVLTF. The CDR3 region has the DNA TGCGCCAGCAGCCAAGGTCCGGGGACAGGGCGCCTCTTCTCTGGGGCCAACGTCCTGACTTTC.

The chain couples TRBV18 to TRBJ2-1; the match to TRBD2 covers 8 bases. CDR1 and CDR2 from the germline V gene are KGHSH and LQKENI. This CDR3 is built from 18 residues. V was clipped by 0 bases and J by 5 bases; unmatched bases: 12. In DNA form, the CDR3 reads TGTGCCAGCTCACCACCTAGAGGGCGGGAGGAGAGGGACAATGAGCAGTTCTTC. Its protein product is CASSPPRGREERDNEQFF.